This T cell receptor beta chain was documented in a study of blood T cell repertoires in COVID-19. Study in general: Donors in the United States, Italy and Spain gave samples during acute or convalescent COVID-19. Sources were T cells, B-cell-depleted T cells, or PBMCs; the material itself was cDNA or gDNA.

Study processing details: Amplification of reference gene primers provided the estimated nucleated cell counts. Repertoires were generated with immunoSEQ multiplex PCR, while TCRdb's copy carries only in-frame clones and drops some. Clonal size and the V and J genes are those of that table, whereas D and trimming came from the DNA. Here the sample spans roughly 200,000 clones, 75% to 90% being singletons. The receptor comes from a human donor with active or convalescent COVID-19. The donor label of this sample is uncertain. Sequenced material: peripheral blood.

CDR3 DNA: TGCGCCAGCAGCTTATTACCGGGACAGGGCCGCGAGCAGTACTTC. Encoded protein: CASSLLPGQGREQYF. The chain has TRBV5-1 and TRBJ2-7; 9 bases fit TRBD1. Germline V gene data show CDR1 as SGHRS and CDR2 as YFSETQ. This CDR3 is built from 15 residues. Trimming removed 2 bases from V and 6 bases from J; junction bases left unmatched: 9.